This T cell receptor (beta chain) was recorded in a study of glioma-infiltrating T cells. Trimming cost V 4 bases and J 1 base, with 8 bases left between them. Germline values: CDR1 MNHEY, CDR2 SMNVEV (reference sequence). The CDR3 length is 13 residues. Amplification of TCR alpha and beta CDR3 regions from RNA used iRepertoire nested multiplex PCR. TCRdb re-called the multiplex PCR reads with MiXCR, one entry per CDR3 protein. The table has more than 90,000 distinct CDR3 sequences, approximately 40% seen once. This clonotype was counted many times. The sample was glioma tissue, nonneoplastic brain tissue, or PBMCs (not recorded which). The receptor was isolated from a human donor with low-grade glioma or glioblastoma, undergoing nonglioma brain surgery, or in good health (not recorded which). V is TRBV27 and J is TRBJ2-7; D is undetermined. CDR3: CASSYGRSYEQYF. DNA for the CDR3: TGTGCCAGCAGTTACGGAAGGTCCTACGAGCAGTACTTC.